Detailed here is one T cell receptor (beta chain). The CDR3 is made up of 16 amino acids. Looked up from germline, CDR1 is SGHTA and CDR2 is FQGNSA. The J segment lost 8 bases and the V segment lost 8 bases, leaving 15 bases of the junction unmatched. The sample originates from a study of control samples from healthy donors and cancer patients. Clones were read by immunoSEQ multiplex PCR, and TCRdb kept only the in-frame ones, dropping some. This table holds 30,000 or so clones, 87% found once. The sample was formalin-fixed, paraffin-embedded tissue. The chain carries TRBV7-2 and TRBJ2-1; 10 bases align to TRBD1. This clonotype was obtained from a female donor with melanoma. The CDR3 here is CASGTGVQVVVDEQFF. The CDR3 bases are TGTGCCAGCGGGACAGGGGTTCAGGTTGTTGTGGATGAGCAGTTCTTC.